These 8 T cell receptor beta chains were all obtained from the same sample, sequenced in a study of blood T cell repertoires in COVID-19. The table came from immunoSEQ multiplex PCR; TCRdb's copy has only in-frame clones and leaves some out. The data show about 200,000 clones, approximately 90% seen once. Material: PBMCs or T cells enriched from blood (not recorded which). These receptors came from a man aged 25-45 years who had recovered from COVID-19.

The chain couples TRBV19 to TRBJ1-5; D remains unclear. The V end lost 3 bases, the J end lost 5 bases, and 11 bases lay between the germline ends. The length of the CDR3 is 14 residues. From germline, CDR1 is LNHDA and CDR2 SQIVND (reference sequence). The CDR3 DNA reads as TGTGCCAGTAGTATCGGGGAGATATATCAGCCCCAGCATTTT. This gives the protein CASSIGEIYQPQHF. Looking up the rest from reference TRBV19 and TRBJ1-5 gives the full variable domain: DGGITQSPKYLFRKEGQNVTLSCEQNLNHDAMYWYRQDPGQGLRLIYYSQIVNDFQKGDIAEGYSVSREKKESFPLTVTSAQKNPTAFYLCASSIGEIYQPQHFGDGTRLSIL.

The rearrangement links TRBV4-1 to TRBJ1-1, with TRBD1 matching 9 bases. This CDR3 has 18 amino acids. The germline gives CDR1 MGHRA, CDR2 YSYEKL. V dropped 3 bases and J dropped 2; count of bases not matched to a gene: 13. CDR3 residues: CASSHLRQGEGRNTEAFF. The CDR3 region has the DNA TGCGCCAGCAGCCATTTGCGACAGGGGGAGGGAAGAAACACTGAAGCTTTCTTT.

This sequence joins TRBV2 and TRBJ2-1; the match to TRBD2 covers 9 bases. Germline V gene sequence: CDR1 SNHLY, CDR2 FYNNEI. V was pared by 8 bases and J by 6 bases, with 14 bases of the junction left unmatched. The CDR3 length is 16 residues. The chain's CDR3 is CASDKPLAGIRNEQFF. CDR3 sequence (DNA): TGTGCCAGCGACAAACCCCTAGCGGGAATCCGCAATGAGCAGTTCTTC.

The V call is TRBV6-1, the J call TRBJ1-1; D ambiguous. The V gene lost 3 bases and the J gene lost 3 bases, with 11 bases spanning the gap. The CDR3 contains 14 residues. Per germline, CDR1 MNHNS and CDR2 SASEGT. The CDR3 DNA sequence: TGTGCCAGCAGTGACAGGATCACCGACACTGAAGCTTTCTTT. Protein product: CASSDRITDTEAFF.

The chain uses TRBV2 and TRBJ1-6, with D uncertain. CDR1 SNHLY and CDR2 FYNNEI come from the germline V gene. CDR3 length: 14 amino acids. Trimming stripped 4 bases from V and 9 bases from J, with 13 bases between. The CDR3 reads CASSAAGLASPLHF. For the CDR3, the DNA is TGTGCCAGCAGTGCAGCTGGGCTCGCTTCACCCCTCCACTTT.

CDR3 sequence: CASSLSREELFF. The CDR3 bases are TGTGCCAGCAGTTTATCTCGGGAGGAGCTGTTTTTT. This chain connects TRBV12-3 or TRBV12-4 to TRBJ2-2; possible D gene TRBD2, 5 bases. There are 12 residues in the CDR3. The V end was cut by 2 bases, the J end by 10 bases, with 8 bases between.

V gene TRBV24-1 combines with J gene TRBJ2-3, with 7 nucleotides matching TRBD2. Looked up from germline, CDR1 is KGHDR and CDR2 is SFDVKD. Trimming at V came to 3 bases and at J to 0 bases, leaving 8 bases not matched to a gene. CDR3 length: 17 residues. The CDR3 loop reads CATSDHETSRSTDTQYF. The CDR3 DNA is TGTGCCACCAGTGATCATGAGACTAGCAGAAGCACAGATACGCAGTATTTT.

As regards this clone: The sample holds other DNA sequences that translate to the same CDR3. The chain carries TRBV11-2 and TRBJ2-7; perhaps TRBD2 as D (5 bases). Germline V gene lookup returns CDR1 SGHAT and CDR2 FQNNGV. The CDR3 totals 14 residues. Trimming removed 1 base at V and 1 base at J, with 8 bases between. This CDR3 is CASSLVGRSYEQYF. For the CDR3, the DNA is TGTGCCAGCAGCTTAGTGGGGAGATCCTACGAGCAGTACTTC.